This TCR beta chain was found in a study of human T cells and chemical hapten exposure. Methods used by the authors: Sample-level TCR yields exhibited a median of approximately 96,000, with a range of roughly 20,000 to 750,000. MiXCR, applied by TCRdb to the RACE reads, yields one record per CDR3 protein. The V and J calls were determined by TCRdb, not by the authors. The repertoire has about 110,000 distinct CDR3 sequences, about a tenth of them found once; the top ten carry more than 3%. The V gene end was trimmed by 3 bases and the J gene end by 0 bases; junction bases not matched to a gene: 3. CDR3 length: 16 residues. Germline CDR1 KGHSH, CDR2 LQKENI. This clonotype was recorded many times. Time point defined: patch test 2, 6 weeks after DPC sensitization. Treatment given: therapeutic diphenylcyclopropenone sensitization with weekly scalp DPC.

V and J are TRBV18 and TRBJ2-2, with 8 bases aligning to TRBD2. The receptor was derived from a woman aged 40 to 50 with alopecia areata. Some clones in this sample may be carry-over from other donors' samples. This specimen consisted of whole blood, obtained in connection with sensitization to the hapten diphenylcyclopropenone (DPC). As DNA, the CDR3 is TGTGCCAGCTCACCCCCGGGGGGGCCGAACACCGGGGAGCTGTTTTTT. Translation: CASSPPGGPNTGELFF.